The sequence of this TCR beta chain was determined in a study of cytomegalovirus exposure and HLA in healthy donors. Study-wide points: Presence/absence analyses supposed approximately even sequencing depth among donors. In a later analysis, donors in an Asian-associated ancestry cluster reportedly had fewer N-insertions in productive TCRs than the cohort mean.

Vbeta (60) and Jbeta (13) primers were used in the PCR. TCRdb's copy holds only in-frame clones and misses some; the assay was immunoSEQ multiplex PCR. The data show 99,000 or so clones, about 78% seen once. The germline V gene encodes CDR1 SEHNR and CDR2 FQNEAQ (reference sequence). The CDR3 extends over 14 amino acids. V shed 4 bases and J 5 bases; nucleotides not matched to a gene: 4. With respect to this clone: Its antigen remains unknown.

The sequenced material came from PBMCs. The clonotype comes from a man aged 25-45 years in good health and CMV-seronegative. J is TRBJ2-7 and V is TRBV7-9, with 11 bases lining up with TRBD1. CDR3 sequence: CASSWDRGMNEQYF. In DNA, the CDR3 is TGTGCCAGCAGCTGGGACAGGGGGATGAACGAGCAGTACTTC.